These T cell receptor beta chains were read from a single sample in a study of beta chain features in type 1 diabetes. Profiled with immunoSEQ multiplex PCR; TCRdb holds only in-frame clones, not every one. In the table there are about 220,000 clones, 11% of which are singletons. Specimen: central memory CD4+ T cells from blood. The receptors originated from a man aged 18 to 35 in good health. The CDR3 runs from the conserved cysteine through the conserved F or W. The D gene is left open where the match is weak. Some rows mark clone size as missing; the rest say once, few, many or name a class of expanded clone.

j_call: TRBJ1-1
cdr3_length: 13
d_call: .
v_call: TRBV18
clone_size: .
cdr3_aa: CASSQTENTEAFF
cdr3_nt: TGTGCCAGCTCACAGACAGAGAACACTGAAGCTTTCTTT

j_call: TRBJ2-2
cdr3_length: 14
d_call: .
v_call: TRBV7-2
clone_size: .
cdr3_aa: CASSLDRQTGELFF
cdr3_nt: TGTGCCAGCAGCTTAGATCGCCAAACCGGGGAGCTGTTTTTT

j_call: TRBJ2-5
cdr3_length: 14
d_call: .
v_call: TRBV5-6
clone_size: .
cdr3_aa: CASSRRAFGETQYF
cdr3_nt: TGTGCCAGCAGCCGGAGGGCCTTTGGGGAGACCCAGTACTTC

j_call: TRBJ2-2
cdr3_length: 16
d_call: TRBD1
v_call: TRBV7-9
clone_size: .
cdr3_aa: CASSSAGTANTGELFF
cdr3_nt: TGTGCCAGCAGCTCCGCCGGGACAGCGAACACCGGGGAGCTGTTTTTT

j_call: TRBJ2-7
cdr3_length: 16
d_call: TRBD1
v_call: TRBV7-2
clone_size: .
cdr3_aa: CASSSQGVGTTYEQYF
cdr3_nt: TGTGCCAGCAGCTCACAGGGGGTAGGTACGACCTACGAGCAGTACTTC

j_call: TRBJ2-1
cdr3_length: 13
d_call: .
v_call: TRBV30
clone_size: .
cdr3_aa: CAWSVRFQGQWFF
cdr3_nt: TGTGCCTGGAGTGTCCGATTCCAGGGGCAGTGGTTCTTC

j_call: TRBJ2-1
cdr3_length: 11
d_call: TRBD1
v_call: TRBV5-1
clone_size: few
cdr3_aa: CASSGQGEQFF
cdr3_nt: TGCGCCAGCAGCGGACAGGGTGAGCAGTTCTTC

j_call: TRBJ2-7
cdr3_length: 15
d_call: TRBD2
v_call: TRBV4-3
clone_size: few
cdr3_aa: CASSRGTSGPYEQYF
cdr3_nt: TGCGCCAGCAGCCGCGGGACTAGCGGCCCCTACGAGCAGTACTTC

j_call: TRBJ2-4
cdr3_length: 13
d_call: .
v_call: TRBV29-1
clone_size: many
cdr3_aa: CSVGGGAKNIQYF
cdr3_nt: TGCAGCGTTGGAGGCGGAGCCAAAAACATTCAGTACTTC

j_call: TRBJ2-5
cdr3_length: 14
d_call: TRBD1
v_call: TRBV2
clone_size: once
cdr3_aa: CASTYTGDQETQYF
cdr3_nt: TGTGCCAGCACATATACAGGGGATCAAGAGACCCAGTACTTC

j_call: TRBJ2-6
cdr3_length: 16
d_call: .
v_call: TRBV15
clone_size: .
cdr3_aa: CATSRDSVSGANVLTF
cdr3_nt: TGTGCCACCAGCAGGGATTCCGTCTCTGGGGCCAACGTCCTGACTTTC

j_call: TRBJ1-5
cdr3_length: 14
d_call: TRBD1
v_call: TRBV5-1
clone_size: .
cdr3_aa: CASSLEGGRQPQHF
cdr3_nt: TGCGCCAGCAGCTTGGAAGGGGGCCGCCAGCCCCAGCATTTT

j_call: TRBJ2-7
cdr3_length: 14
d_call: .
v_call: TRBV11-2
clone_size: .
cdr3_aa: CASIVRYLSYEQYF
cdr3_nt: TGTGCCAGCATCGTAAGGTACCTCTCCTACGAGCAGTACTTC

j_call: TRBJ2-7
cdr3_length: 14
d_call: TRBD2
v_call: TRBV28
clone_size: .
cdr3_aa: CASTEFSGNREQYF
cdr3_nt: TGTGCCAGCACCGAATTTAGCGGGAACCGCGAGCAGTACTTC

j_call: TRBJ2-7
cdr3_length: 15
d_call: TRBD1
v_call: TRBV5-1
clone_size: few
cdr3_aa: CASSLNRQGTNEQYF
cdr3_nt: TGCGCCAGCAGCTTAAACCGACAGGGTACCAACGAGCAGTACTTC

j_call: TRBJ2-1
cdr3_length: 13
d_call: .
v_call: TRBV14
clone_size: few
cdr3_aa: CASSRTRGSEQFF
cdr3_nt: TGTGCCAGCAGCCGTACTCGGGGGTCTGAGCAGTTCTTC

j_call: TRBJ1-5
cdr3_length: 14
d_call: .
v_call: TRBV4-3
clone_size: many
cdr3_aa: CASSQEIQVQPQHF
cdr3_nt: TGCGCCAGCAGCCAAGAAATCCAGGTTCAGCCCCAGCATTTT

j_call: TRBJ1-1
cdr3_length: 14
d_call: TRBD1
v_call: TRBV18
clone_size: .
cdr3_aa: CASATTGAHTEAFF
cdr3_nt: TGTGCCAGCGCAACGACAGGGGCGCACACTGAAGCTTTCTTT

j_call: TRBJ2-5
cdr3_length: 15
d_call: .
v_call: TRBV28
clone_size: many
cdr3_aa: CASSLGGNAQETQYF
cdr3_nt: TGTGCCAGCAGCCTCGGGGGAAACGCACAGGAGACCCAGTACTTC

j_call: TRBJ1-1
cdr3_length: 15
d_call: .
v_call: TRBV7-9
clone_size: .
cdr3_aa: CASSPRGTANTEAFF
cdr3_nt: TGTGCCAGCAGCCCGCGAGGGACGGCGAACACTGAAGCTTTCTTT

j_call: TRBJ2-2
cdr3_length: 16
d_call: .
v_call: TRBV10-3
clone_size: .
cdr3_aa: CAITPGETGNTGELFF
cdr3_nt: TGTGCCATCACCCCCGGTGAGACAGGGAACACCGGGGAGCTGTTTTTT

j_call: TRBJ2-3
cdr3_length: 12
d_call: TRBD2
v_call: TRBV12-5
clone_size: .
cdr3_aa: CASGSGTSTQYF
cdr3_nt: TGTGCTAGTGGTTCCGGGACTAGTACGCAGTATTTT

j_call: TRBJ2-7
cdr3_length: 17
d_call: TRBD2
v_call: TRBV14
clone_size: many
cdr3_aa: CASSQDPLAGSTYEQYF
cdr3_nt: TGTGCCAGCAGCCAAGATCCCCTAGCGGGAAGTACCTACGAGCAGTACTTC

j_call: TRBJ2-1
cdr3_length: 12
d_call: .
v_call: TRBV30
clone_size: .
cdr3_aa: CAWSPRYNEQFF
cdr3_nt: TGTGCCTGGAGCCCTCGTTACAATGAGCAGTTCTTC